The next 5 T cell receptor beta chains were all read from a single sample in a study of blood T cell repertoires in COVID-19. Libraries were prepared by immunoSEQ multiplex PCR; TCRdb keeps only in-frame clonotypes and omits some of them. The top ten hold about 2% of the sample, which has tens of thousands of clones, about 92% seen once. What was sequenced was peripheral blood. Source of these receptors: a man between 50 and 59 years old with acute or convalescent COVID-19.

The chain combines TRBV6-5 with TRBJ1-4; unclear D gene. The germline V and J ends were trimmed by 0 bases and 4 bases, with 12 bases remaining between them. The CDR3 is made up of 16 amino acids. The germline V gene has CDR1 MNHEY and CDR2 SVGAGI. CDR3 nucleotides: TGTGCCAGCAGTTACTCGATACGGGGAGGTAATGAAAAACTGTTTTTT. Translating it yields CASSYSIRGGNEKLFF.

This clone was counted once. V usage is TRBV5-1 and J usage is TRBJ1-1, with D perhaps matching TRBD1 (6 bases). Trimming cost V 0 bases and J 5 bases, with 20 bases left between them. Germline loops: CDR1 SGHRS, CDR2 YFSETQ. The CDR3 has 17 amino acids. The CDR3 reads CASSLGWGVGGGTEAFF. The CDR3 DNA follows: TGCGCCAGCAGCTTGGGATGGGGTGTAGGGGGAGGGACTGAAGCTTTCTTT.

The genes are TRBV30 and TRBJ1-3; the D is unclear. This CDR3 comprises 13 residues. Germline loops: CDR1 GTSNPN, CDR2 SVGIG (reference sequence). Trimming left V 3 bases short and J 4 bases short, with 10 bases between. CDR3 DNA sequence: TGTGCCTGGAGGGACTTGCAAGGAAACACCATATATTTT. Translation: CAWRDLQGNTIYF.

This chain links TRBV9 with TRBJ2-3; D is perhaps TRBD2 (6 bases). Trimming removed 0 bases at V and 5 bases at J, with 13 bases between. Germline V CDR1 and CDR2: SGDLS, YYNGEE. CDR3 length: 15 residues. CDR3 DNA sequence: TGTGCCAGCAGCGTAGGGGGGGTCGCGGAAGATACGCAGTATTTT. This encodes CASSVGGVAEDTQYF.

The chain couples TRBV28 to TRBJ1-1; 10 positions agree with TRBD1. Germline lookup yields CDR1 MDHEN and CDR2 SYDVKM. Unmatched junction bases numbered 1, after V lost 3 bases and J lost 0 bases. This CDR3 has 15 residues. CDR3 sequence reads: CASSLTGGLNTEAFF. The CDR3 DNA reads TGTGCCAGCAGTTTGACAGGGGGCTTGAACACTGAAGCTTTCTTT.